This T cell receptor (beta chain) comes out of a study of blood T cell repertoires in COVID-19. Overall study: The cDNA or gDNA used as material had been derived from T cells, B-cell-depleted T cells, or PBMCs.

As handled by the study authors: Counts of nucleated cells, estimated from reference gene primer amplification, were obtained. Clones were read by immunoSEQ multiplex PCR, and TCRdb kept only the in-frame ones, dropping some. D and trimming come from the DNA, and the V and J calls and clone size come from that table. This repertoire shows a few hundred thousand clones, roughly nine tenths found once; its top ten account for around 3.6%. The CDR3 spans 16 residues. Germline lookup yields CDR1 SGDLS and CDR2 YYNGEE. The V end lost 3 bases, the J end lost 0 bases, and 14 bases lay between the germline ends.

This TCR was recovered from a man between 18 and 29 years old with active or convalescent COVID-19. This sequence joins TRBV9 and TRBJ2-3, with a weak D call TRBD1 (6 bases). The material sequenced was peripheral blood. As DNA, the CDR3 is TGTGCCAGCAGCGCGAACAGGGCCTCGAGCACAGATACGCAGTATTTT. Protein product: CASSANRASSTDTQYF.